The 21 T cell receptor beta chains in this list originate from one sample, sequenced in a study of cytomegalovirus exposure and HLA in healthy donors. The PCR used 60 Vbeta and 13 Jbeta primers. Sequenced by immunoSEQ multiplex PCR; TCRdb stores in-frame clones only, minus some. This table has fewer than 80,000 clones, 79% appearing once. Material: PBMCs. The receptors shown here come from a man aged 25 to 40 in good health and CMV-seronegative.

The chain uses TRBV6-5 and TRBJ2-7; 8 positions match TRBD2. V gave up 6 bases and J gave up 0 bases; unmatched junction bases: 7. CDR3 size: 15 residues. CDR1 and CDR2 from the germline V gene are MNHEY and SVGAGI. The CDR3 here is CASRSTSGSSYEQYF. The CDR3 DNA reads TGTGCCAGCAGGTCAACTAGCGGCAGCTCCTACGAGCAGTACTTC.

CDR3 region: CASSFRTSGSAGANVLTF. CDR3 DNA: TGTGCCAGCAGCTTTCGGACTAGCGGGAGCGCTGGGGCCAACGTCCTGACTTTC. The rearrangement uses TRBV13 and TRBJ2-6; 13 nucleotides agree with TRBD2. Germline assignment: CDR1 PRHDT and CDR2 FYEKMQ (reference sequence). Unmatched junction bases numbered 4, after V lost 3 bases and J lost 2 bases. CDR3 length: 18 amino acids.

V gene TRBV6-1 combines with J gene TRBJ2-1; possible D gene TRBD2, 5 bases. V was cut by 0 bases and J by 10 bases, with 10 bases left in between. The V gene's germline CDR1 is MNHNS and CDR2 SASEGT. CDR3 length: 13 amino acids. CDR3 sequence reads: CASSEAGSIEQFF. For the CDR3, the DNA is TGTGCCAGCAGTGAAGCAGGGAGTATAGAGCAGTTCTTC.

CDR3 protein: CASSSTGGELFF. Here the CDR3 DNA reads TGTGCCAGCAGCTCGACAGGGGGGGAGCTGTTTTTT. The chain has TRBV5-4 and TRBJ2-2; TRBD1 aligns across 7 bases. This CDR3 region has 12 residues. Germline V CDR1 and CDR2: SGHNT, YYREEE (reference sequence). With 3 bases clipped from V and 8 bases from J, the junction kept 1 base outside the gene matches.

V gene TRBV6-1 combines with J gene TRBJ2-1, with 7 bases fitting TRBD2. The CDR3 has 17 residues. The germline CDR1 and CDR2 sequences are MNHNS and SASEGT. The V segment lost 2 bases and the J segment 2 bases; nucleotides outside the gene matches: 9. The CDR3 protein is CASSEYPSGVPYNEQFF. CDR3 bases: TGTGCCAGCAGTGAATATCCTAGCGGAGTTCCCTACAATGAGCAGTTCTTC.

Remarks on this clone: One end of the junction varies from germline; a read error may be responsible. This chain links TRBV7-9 with TRBJ1-2; TRBD1 aligns across 10 bases. The CDR3 is made up of 12 amino acids. Germline V gene sequence: CDR1 SEHNR, CDR2 FQNEAQ (reference sequence). The CDR3 protein is CSSSYGTGAYTF. The DNA for the CDR3 is TGTTCCAGCAGCTACGGGACAGGGGCCTACACCTTC.

This clone has just a few counts. V usage is TRBV6-5 and J usage is TRBJ1-1, with D maybe TRBD1 (5 bases). The CDR3 contains 14 residues. V was clipped by 2 bases and J by 7 bases, with 14 bases between them. Germline CDR1 MNHEY, CDR2 SVGAGI. In nucleotides, the CDR3 is TGTGCCAGCAGTTACGCGCGGCCAAGGGGTGAAGCTTTCTTT. This gives the protein CASSYARPRGEAFF.

A single count supports this clone. The chain links TRBV6-5 to TRBJ2-7, with D possibly matching TRBD2 (6 bases). V gave up 10 bases and J gave up 1 base, with 11 bases separating them. CDR1 and CDR2 (germline): MNHEY, SVGAGI. The CDR3 sequence is 12 residues long. CDR3: CATKEGSYEQYF. The CDR3 DNA sequence: TGTGCCACGAAGGAGGGGTCCTACGAGCAGTACTTC.

V usage is TRBV14 and J usage is TRBJ2-7; a weak D match, TRBD2 (5 bases). The CDR3 consists of 15 residues. Germline assignment: CDR1 SGHDN and CDR2 FVKESK. Trimming removed 4 bases from V and 3 bases from J, with 16 bases in between. The chain's CDR3 is CASSPVGGSNYEQYF. The DNA for the CDR3 is TGTGCCAGCAGCCCAGTCGGAGGCAGCAACTACGAGCAGTACTTC.

V and J are TRBV11-2 and TRBJ2-6; TRBD2 is a possible D gene (6 bases). Trimming cost V 5 bases and J 0 bases, with 14 bases left between them. CDR3 length: 17 residues. The germline V gene encodes CDR1 SGHAT and CDR2 FQNNGV. CDR3 amino acids: CASSDNPGSSGANVLTF. CDR3 in DNA: TGTGCCAGCAGCGACAACCCCGGGAGCTCTGGGGCCAACGTCCTGACTTTC.

This chain connects TRBV18 to TRBJ2-7; TRBD2 matches at 9 bases. The germline gives CDR1 KGHSH, CDR2 LQKENI. The V and J ends lost 4 bases and 0 bases, in that order; junction bases with no gene match: 1. The CDR3 is 14 amino acids. This chain's CDR3 is CASSLSGSSYEQYF. The CDR3 DNA is TGTGCCAGCTCACTTAGCGGGAGCTCCTACGAGCAGTACTTC.

The chain couples TRBV29-1 to TRBJ2-5, with 7 nucleotides matching TRBD1. The ends lost 3 bases at V and 5 bases at J; junction bases unmatched: 9. CDR1 is SQVTM and CDR2 is ANQGSEA in the germline V gene. The CDR3 is made up of 14 amino acids. This chain's CDR3 is CSVEDRTLSETQYF. The CDR3 DNA sequence: TGCAGCGTTGAGGACAGGACCCTCAGTGAGACCCAGTACTTC.

This CDR3 is CASSFWRRGGYEQYF. The CDR3 coding sequence is TGTGCCAGCAGTTTTTGGAGGAGGGGAGGATACGAGCAGTACTTC. The gene calls are TRBV27 and TRBJ2-7, with D maybe TRBD2 (6 bases). Germline CDR1 reads MNHEY; CDR2 reads SMNVEV (reference sequence). Trimming pared 3 bases from V and 4 bases from J, leaving 16 bases between. CDR3 size: 15 residues.

The chain combines TRBV27 with TRBJ1-6; a possible D gene is TRBD1 (5 bases). In germline, CDR1 is MNHEY, CDR2 SMNVEV (reference sequence). This CDR3 is built from 13 residues. Trimming took off 3 bases at V and 9 bases at J, with 9 bases between the two ends. The CDR3 sequence: CASSLGTLSPLHF. Here the CDR3 DNA reads TGTGCCAGCAGTTTGGGGACTCTTTCACCCCTCCACTTT.

V gene TRBV27 combines with J gene TRBJ2-7; 7 bases align to TRBD1. The CDR3 is made up of 14 amino acids. The V segment lost 3 bases and the J segment 6 bases; nucleotides outside the gene matches: 8. Germline V lookup: CDR1 MNHEY, CDR2 SMNVEV (reference sequence). In DNA form, the CDR3 reads TGTGCCAGCAGTTTCAGGACAGGTCAAGGCGAGCAGTACTTC. Translating gives CASSFRTGQGEQYF.

This chain uses TRBV25-1 with TRBJ1-2; unclear D gene. This CDR3 contains 13 residues. V was shortened by 6 bases and J by 4 bases, with 12 bases between the two germline ends. In germline, CDR1 is MGHDK, CDR2 SYGVNS. CDR3 sequence: CASSSRTSYGYTF. In DNA, the CDR3 is TGTGCCAGCAGCAGCCGGACTTCCTATGGCTACACCTTC.

This clone was detected only a few times. V is TRBV18 and J is TRBJ2-5; TRBD2 matches at 7 bases. The V gene's germline CDR1 is KGHSH and CDR2 LQKENI. The CDR3 contains 15 residues. V lost 2 bases, J lost 5 bases, and 8 bases stayed unmatched. The CDR3 nucleotides read TGTGCCAGCTCACCAGTACGGGGGGACCGGGAGACCCAGTACTTC. Translation: CASSPVRGDRETQYF.

The V gene is TRBV18, the J gene TRBJ1-1, with D possibly TRBD1 on 6 matching bases. Germline V gives CDR1 KGHSH, CDR2 LQKENI. This CDR3 region has 14 residues. Trimming left V 1 base short and J 6 bases short, with 12 bases between. The chain's CDR3 is CASSPLGGGSEAFF. The CDR3 region has the DNA TGTGCCAGCTCACCACTGGGAGGGGGGTCTGAAGCTTTCTTT.

In DNA, the CDR3 is TGTGCCAGCAGCTTACCCTACAGGGTAGAGACCCAGTACTTC. This gives the protein CASSLPYRVETQYF. The chain combines TRBV7-2 with TRBJ2-5; maybe TRBD1 (6 bases). This CDR3 is built from 14 residues. The germline CDR1 and CDR2 sequences are SGHTA and FQGNSA. Trimming removed 2 bases at V and 4 bases at J, with 11 bases between. The variable domain in full, with the rest retrieved from reference TRBV7-2 and TRBJ2-5, is GAGVSQSPSNKVTEKGKDVELRCDPISGHTALYWYRQSLGQGLEFLIYFQGNSAPDKSGLPSDRFSAERTGGSVSTLTIQRTQQEDSAVYLCASSLPYRVETQYFGPGTRLLVL.

In this sample, this clone turned up once. The chain couples TRBV19 to TRBJ1-2; 7 bases map to TRBD1. V gave up 6 bases and J gave up 4 bases; unmatched junction bases: 2. This CDR3 is 12 amino acids long. CDR1 is LNHDA and CDR2 is SQIVND in the germline V gene (reference sequence). The CDR3, as DNA: TGTGCCAGTAGGAGGACAGGCTATGGCTACACCTTC. Amino acids: CASRRTGYGYTF.

In this sample, this clone turned up once. The V call is TRBV2, the J call TRBJ1-3, with D possibly TRBD1 on 5 matching bases. This CDR3 has 15 residues. Germline values: CDR1 SNHLY, CDR2 FYNNEI. V lost 5 bases to trimming and J lost 0 bases, with 11 bases between them. CDR3 residues: CASSRDFISGNTIYF. The CDR3 DNA reads as TGTGCCAGCAGTCGGGACTTCATCTCTGGAAACACCATATATTTT.